A single sample is the source of the 23 T cell receptor beta chains below, sequenced in a study of identical twins. TCRdb redid the calling of the 5' RACE reads with MiXCR, one entry per CDR3 protein. Here the sample spans a few hundred thousand distinct CDR3 sequences, under 12% being singletons. The sequenced sample was memory T cells sorted from blood. These receptors were collected from a man aged 50 or older in good health.

This clonotype was picked up a small number of times. V usage is TRBV27 and J usage is TRBJ2-1; 8 bases are a match to TRBD1. Germline CDR1 is MNHEY and CDR2 is SMNVEV (reference sequence). V dropped 5 bases and J dropped 2; count of bases not matched to a gene: 5. The CDR3 consists of 15 residues. The CDR3 DNA is TGTGCCAGCAGTGTAAGCAGGGGGCCCTACAATGAGCAGTTCTTC. It codes for CASSVSRGPYNEQFF.

This clonotype was counted only a few times. V and J are TRBV12-3 or TRBV12-4 and TRBJ2-1, with TRBD2 matching over 15 bases. Trimming cost V 6 bases and J 12 bases; bases outside gene matches: 9. The CDR3 extends over 15 amino acids. CDR3 coding DNA: TGTGCCAGCAGACGAGGACTAGCGGGGGGGCCGGGGCAGTTCTTC. Protein product: CASRRGLAGGPGQFF.

The CDR3 is CASTGTGANEKLFF. CDR3 sequence (DNA): TGTGCCAGCACCGGGACTGGAGCTAATGAAAAACTGTTTTTT. The V and J genes are TRBV7-9 and TRBJ1-4, with D tentatively TRBD1 (5 bases). Germline V gene sequence: CDR1 SEHNR, CDR2 FQNEAQ (reference sequence). The CDR3 extends over 14 amino acids. Deletions cut 7 bases from V and 3 bases from J, with 12 bases between.

This clonotype was seen more than once but under ten times. The rearrangement joins TRBV29-1 to TRBJ2-3; 11 bases map to TRBD1. V trimming: 4 bases; J trimming: 5 bases; junction bases outside the gene matches: 8. The CDR3 runs to 15 residues. The germline gives CDR1 SQVTM, CDR2 ANQGSEA. The CDR3 DNA reads as TGCAGCGTTGCCAGCCTGGGACAGGGGGGAGATACGCAGTATTTT. Its translation is CSVASLGQGGDTQYF.

The gene calls are TRBV5-1 and TRBJ2-3; D gene unclear. The CDR3 loop spans 16 amino acids. V lost 3 bases and J 1 base, leaving 15 bases between the germline ends. Germline V gives CDR1 SGHRS, CDR2 YFSETQ. CDR3 in DNA: TGCGCCAGCAGCTCAAGTCCGGCGGCGGGCACAGATACGCAGTATTTT. This translates into CASSSSPAAGTDTQYF.

This clonotype was observed many times. V is TRBV20-1 and J is TRBJ1-4; the D gene is possibly TRBD1 (6 bases). Germline V gene sequence: CDR1 DFQATT, CDR2 SNEGSKA (reference sequence). The CDR3 consists of 15 residues. Deletions cut 6 bases from V and 7 bases from J, with 21 bases between. The CDR3 here is CSAPPGGRESEKLFF. CDR3 DNA: TGCAGTGCCCCCCCTGGGGGGCGTGAGAGTGAAAAACTGTTTTTT.

This clonotype was recorded a few times. This sequence joins TRBV20-1 and TRBJ2-7; D is uncertain. Trimming took off 3 bases at V and 0 bases at J, with 3 bases between the two ends. Germline CDR1 DFQATT, CDR2 SNEGSKA (reference sequence). The CDR3 length is 11 residues. Written as DNA, the CDR3 is TGCAGTGCTAGGGGCTCCTACGAGCAGTACTTC. It translates to CSARGSYEQYF.

Concerning this clonotype: A junction end diverges from the germline sequence, so it may reflect a read error. The chain carries TRBV28 and TRBJ2-4; 7 bases are shared with TRBD1. The CDR3 totals 15 residues. Germline V gene lookup returns CDR1 MDHEN and CDR2 SYDVKM. The CDR3 protein is CACSWDPGQRNIQYF. The CDR3 coding sequence is TGTGCCTGCAGTTGGGATCCGGGACAGCGAAACATTCAGTACTTC.

This clonotype was counted ten times or more. The rearrangement uses TRBV7-9 and TRBJ2-5; D may be TRBD1 or TRBD2 (6 bases each). Trimming removed 1 base at V and 5 bases at J, with 14 bases between. Germline V gives CDR1 SEHNR, CDR2 FQNEAQ (reference sequence). This CDR3 is built from 15 residues. The CDR3 DNA follows: TGTGCCAGCAGCTTAGACGGGGGCGTCTTGGAGACCCAGTACTTC. The encoded protein is CASSLDGGVLETQYF.

This rearrangement joins TRBV5-1 to TRBJ2-3; 11 nucleotides match TRBD2. The ends lost 0 bases at V and 2 bases at J; junction bases unmatched: 8. CDR1 is SGHRS and CDR2 is YFSETQ in the germline V gene. The CDR3 is made up of 18 amino acids. CDR3 in DNA: TGCGCCAGCAGCTTGGCCGAACTAGCGGGGGCATTCACAGATACGCAGTATTTT. Its protein is CASSLAELAGAFTDTQYF. The whole variable domain, remainder taken from reference TRBV5-1 and TRBJ2-3, is KAGVTQTPRYLIKTRGQQVTLSCSPISGHRSVSWYQQTPGQGLQFLFEYFSETQRNKGNFPGRFSGRQFSNSRSEMNVSTLELGDSALYLCASSLAELAGAFTDTQYFGPGTRLTVL.

J is TRBJ2-1 and V is TRBV11-1, with 15 bases that match TRBD2. The ends lost 5 bases at V and 1 base at J; junction bases unmatched: 6. Looked up from germline, CDR1 is SGHAT and CDR2 is FQDESV (reference sequence). There are 18 residues in the CDR3. The CDR3 sequence is CASSPGTSGGPSYNEQFF. CDR3 nucleotides: TGTGCCAGCAGCCCGGGGACTAGCGGGGGGCCATCCTACAATGAGCAGTTCTTC.

The V call is TRBV28, the J call TRBJ2-5; 9 bases agree with TRBD1. V gave up 6 bases and J gave up 5 bases; unmatched junction bases: 4. Germline V gene data show CDR1 as MDHEN and CDR2 as SYDVKM. This CDR3 comprises 13 residues. CDR3 sequence: CASSTGGWETQYF. The CDR3 nucleotides read TGTGCCAGCAGCACAGGGGGCTGGGAGACCCAGTACTTC.

This clonotype was detected a few times. The chain joins TRBV10-3 to TRBJ2-3, with 12 bases identical to TRBD2. This CDR3 is 19 amino acids long. Germline CDR1 is ENHRY and CDR2 is SYGVKD. Losses at the gene ends were 10 bases for V and 2 bases for J; bases not matched to a gene: 19. The CDR3 DNA is TGTGCCACGGAAGTCGGACTAGCGGGGCCCAGAAAAAACACAGATACGCAGTATTTT. It encodes CATEVGLAGPRKNTDTQYF.

The chain has TRBV7-9 and TRBJ1-5; no reliable D call. Trimming stripped 0 bases from V and 9 bases from J, with 6 bases between. The CDR3 covers 12 residues. The germline gives CDR1 SEHNR, CDR2 FQNEAQ (reference sequence). The CDR3 DNA reads TGTGCCAGCAGCTTAGCGGGTAGGCCCCAGCATTTT. Encoded protein: CASSLAGRPQHF.

In its sample, this clonotype was seen many times. This sequence joins TRBV5-1 and TRBJ1-4; a possible D gene is TRBD1 (5 bases). The V end lost 0 bases, the J end lost 6 bases, and 18 bases lay between the germline ends. This CDR3 has 17 residues. Per germline, CDR1 SGHRS and CDR2 YFSETQ. CDR3 loop: CASSLGSGGDSYEKLFF. DNA of the CDR3: TGCGCCAGCAGCTTGGGGTCCGGCGGAGACAGCTATGAAAAACTGTTTTTT.

This clonotype was counted at least ten times. The rearrangement links TRBV9 to TRBJ2-3; tentative D call: TRBD2 (6 bases). The CDR3 has 15 amino acids. Germline lookup yields CDR1 SGDLS and CDR2 YYNGEE. V was trimmed by 0 bases and J by 0 bases, leaving 8 bases between them. The CDR3 loop reads CASSVEGTSTDTQYF. The CDR3 region has the DNA TGTGCCAGCAGCGTAGAAGGGACTAGCACAGATACGCAGTATTTT.

This clonotype was observed many times. The genes are TRBV27 and TRBJ2-1, with 7 bases fitting TRBD1. The V gene's germline CDR1 is MNHEY and CDR2 SMNVEV (reference sequence). This CDR3 is 14 amino acids long. V trimming: 8 bases; J trimming: 6 bases; junction bases outside the gene matches: 10. The DNA of the CDR3 is TGTGCCAGCGGCGGGTCAGGGGGTTTCAATGAGCAGTTCTTC. It translates to CASGGSGGFNEQFF.

The chain joins TRBV6-2 or TRBV6-3 to TRBJ1-2, with 8 bases aligning to TRBD1. This CDR3 has 13 residues. The germline V gene has CDR1 MNHEY and CDR2 SVGEGT. V trimming: 4 bases; J trimming: 8 bases; junction bases outside the gene matches: 6. The CDR3 reads CASSWDRTMGYTF. The CDR3, as DNA: TGTGCCAGCAGTTGGGACAGGACCATGGGCTACACCTTC.

This clonotype was seen a few times. The chain recombines TRBV15 with TRBJ2-7; D might be TRBD2 (6 bases). The CDR3 totals 14 residues. The ends were cut back, 4 bases at V and 9 bases at J, with 19 bases in the middle. Germline CDR1 LNHNV, CDR2 YYDKDF (reference sequence). CDR3 bases: TGTGCCACCAGCAAGCAGGAGGGCCCTCGGGTGCAGTACTTC. It yields the protein CATSKQEGPRVQYF.

The chain joins TRBV20-1 to TRBJ2-5; D is ambiguous. V was cut by 0 bases and J by 0 bases, with 5 bases left in between. The germline V gene encodes CDR1 DFQATT and CDR2 SNEGSKA (reference sequence). The CDR3 consists of 13 residues. CDR3: CSARDFYQETQYF. The CDR3, as DNA: TGCAGTGCTAGAGACTTCTACCAAGAGACCCAGTACTTC.

This clonotype came up many times. This chain joins TRBV7-9 and TRBJ2-3; maybe TRBD1 (5 bases). Trimming removed 5 bases from V and 6 bases from J, with 12 bases in between. The germline CDR1 and CDR2 sequences are SEHNR and FQNEAQ (reference sequence). The CDR3 is made up of 13 amino acids. CDR3 bases: TGTGCCAGCAGCACAGGATTGTCCGATACGCAGTATTTT. Protein product: CASSTGLSDTQYF. The full variable domain, its missing parts supplied by reference TRBV7-9 and TRBJ2-3, is DTGVSQNPRHKITKRGQNVTFRCDPISEHNRLYWYRQTLGQGPEFLTYFQNEAQLEKSRLLSDRFSAERPKGSFSTLEIQRTEQGDSAMYLCASSTGLSDTQYFGPGTRLTVL.

This clonotype was picked up a small number of times. The chain employs TRBV29-1 and TRBJ2-7; TRBD2 agrees at 14 bases. The CDR3 extends over 17 amino acids. CDR1 and CDR2 (germline): SQVTM, ANQGSEA. After removal of 4 bases from V and 2 bases from J, the junction contained 10 bases not matched to a gene. Written as DNA, the CDR3 is TGCAGCGTTGCAGCACTGGGACTAGCGGGAGCTACCTACGAGCAGTACTTC. This encodes CSVAALGLAGATYEQYF.

This clonotype was seen at least ten times. The DNA is omitted, as the CDR3 cannot be located on it reliably, and the CDR3 follows TCRdb's listing. The chain links TRBV6-5 to TRBJ2-2; whether TRBD1, the table's D call, matches the DNA was not checked. Per the germline V gene, CDR1 is MNHEY and CDR2 is SVGAGI. 18 amino acids form the CDR3, both terminal residues included. CDR3 in amino acids: CASKPMAGTGGTGELFFF.